The 6 T cell receptor beta chains listed next were all sequenced from one sample in a study of neurological immune-mediated disorders. Time point reported: longitudinal time-point 2. TCRdb re-derived calls from the 5' RACE reads in MiXCR, one entry per CDR3 protein. The table lists some 60,000 distinct CDR3 sequences, roughly 9.7% of them singletons, with roughly an eighth in the top ten. Source material: PBMCs. The source of these receptors is a man younger than 45 in good health.

There are many counts of this clonotype. CDR3 region: CASSSRGLAGLAYYEQYF. The CDR3 nucleotides are TGCGCCAGCAGCTCCAGGGGACTAGCGGGATTGGCTTACTACGAGCAGTACTTC. The chain has TRBV5-1 and TRBJ2-7; TRBD2 agrees at 13 bases. Germline V gene data show CDR1 as SGHRS and CDR2 as YFSETQ. The CDR3 runs to 18 residues. V trimming: 3 bases; J trimming: 3 bases; junction bases outside the gene matches: 12.

This clonotype appeared many times. The chain employs TRBV7-2 and TRBJ2-3, with D perhaps TRBD2 (6 bases). Between the trimmed V and J ends, which lost 6 bases and 1 base, there was a span of 14 bases. Germline loops: CDR1 SGHTA, CDR2 FQGNSA. This CDR3 has 15 residues. CDR3 nucleotides: TGTGCCAGCAGGAGGCGGGCGGGGCGCACAGATACGCAGTATTTT. Protein product: CASRRRAGRTDTQYF.

There are many counts of this clonotype. The V and J genes are TRBV2 and TRBJ2-5; TRBD2 matches at 7 bases. Losses at the gene ends were 7 bases for V and 5 bases for J; bases not matched to a gene: 7. Germline V gene lookup returns CDR1 SNHLY and CDR2 FYNNEI. This CDR3 contains 13 residues. The CDR3 coding sequence is TGTGCCAGCAATACTCCAGCGGGGGAGACCCAGTACTTC. Translating gives CASNTPAGETQYF.

This clonotype was observed many times. The genes are TRBV27 and TRBJ2-7, with D perhaps TRBD2 (6 bases). This CDR3 contains 12 residues. Per germline, CDR1 MNHEY and CDR2 SMNVEV (reference sequence). Trimming stripped 2 bases from V and 4 bases from J, with 6 bases between. This CDR3 reads CASSLRGYEQYF. DNA of the CDR3: TGTGCCAGCAGTTTACGGGGGTACGAGCAGTACTTC.

This clonotype was detected ten times or more. This rearrangement joins TRBV12-3 or TRBV12-4 to TRBJ2-3, with 7 bases lining up with TRBD1. The CDR3 is 17 amino acids. V was pared by 5 bases and J by 6 bases, with 17 bases of the junction left unmatched. The DNA for the CDR3 is TGTGCCAGCAGTGCCTATCGGGACAGCGAAAAGAGGGATACGCAGTATTTT. Translating it yields CASSAYRDSEKRDTQYF.

Ten or more counts support this clonotype. The CDR3 coding sequence is TGCGCCAGCAGCTTCGGGACAGGGGGGATCGAAGCTTTCTTT. Translated: CASSFGTGGIEAFF. The chain is built from TRBV5-1 and TRBJ1-1; the match to TRBD1 covers 11 bases. The CDR3 contains 14 residues. Germline V CDR1 and CDR2: SGHRS, YFSETQ. V trimming: 2 bases; J trimming: 8 bases; junction bases outside the gene matches: 5.